What follows are 14 T cell receptor beta chains derived from one specimen sequenced in a study of blood T cell repertoires in COVID-19. The method was immunoSEQ multiplex PCR; TCRdb's version includes in-frame clones alone and lacks a portion of them. The sample contains 200,000 to 250,000 clones, approximately 78% of which appear only once. The sample taken for sequencing was peripheral blood. The receptors originated from an elderly woman with COVID-19, enrolled during active disease.

This chain links TRBV6-5 with TRBJ1-5; the D gene is possibly TRBD1 (6 bases). This CDR3 comprises 13 residues. Trimming left V 6 bases short and J 4 bases short, with 10 bases between. From germline, CDR1 is MNHEY and CDR2 SVGAGI. Here the CDR3 DNA reads TGTGCCAGCAGGGGGACAAGAAATCAGCCCCAGCATTTT. This sequence encodes CASRGTRNQPQHF.

There are a few counts of this clone. The rearrangement links TRBV14 to TRBJ1-1, with D tentatively TRBD1 (5 bases). Per the germline V gene, CDR1 is SGHDN and CDR2 is FVKESK. The V end lost 4 bases, the J end lost 0 bases, and 9 bases lay between the germline ends. The CDR3 consists of 14 residues. The CDR3 DNA reads as TGTGCCAGCAGCCTGGCAGGGATGAACACTGAAGCTTTCTTT. It specifies CASSLAGMNTEAFF.

This chain joins TRBV5-4 and TRBJ2-7; D gene ambiguous. The ends were cut back, 1 base at V and 6 bases at J, with 5 bases in the middle. CDR1 and CDR2 (germline): SGHNT, YYREEE (reference sequence). The CDR3 extends over 11 amino acids. The CDR3 DNA follows: TGTGCCAGCAGCTTGTGGCTCGAGCAGTACTTC. This codes for CASSLWLEQYF.

This clone was counted only a few times. The V and J genes are TRBV2 and TRBJ2-3, with 13 bases that match TRBD2. Germline V lookup: CDR1 SNHLY, CDR2 FYNNEI. This CDR3 comprises 13 residues. The trim removed 8 bases at V and 5 bases at J, leaving 1 base unmatched. CDR3 DNA sequence: TGTGCCAGCGGACTAGCGGGAGAAGATACGCAGTATTTT. Translating gives CASGLAGEDTQYF.

The chain links TRBV19 to TRBJ1-4; D is unresolved. The V gene's germline CDR1 is LNHDA and CDR2 SQIVND (reference sequence). The CDR3 totals 13 residues. Trimming took off 11 bases at V and 6 bases at J, with 16 bases between the two ends. The CDR3 loop reads CASGNRLYEKLFF. CDR3 in DNA: TGTGCCTCGGGGAACCGGCTATATGAAAAACTGTTTTTT. The variable domain in full, completed from reference TRBV19 and TRBJ1-4, reads DGGITQSPKYLFRKEGQNVTLSCEQNLNHDAMYWYRQDPGQGLRLIYYSQIVNDFQKGDIAEGYSVSREKKESFPLTVTSAQKNPTAFYLCASGNRLYEKLFFGSGTQLSVL.

This clone was recorded once. The CDR3 DNA sequence: TGTGCCAGCCTCTACACTGAAGCTTTCTTT. It encodes CASLYTEAFF. The rearrangement joins TRBV2 to TRBJ1-1; D is undetermined. This CDR3 has 10 amino acids. In germline, CDR1 is SNHLY, CDR2 FYNNEI. The V gene lost 8 bases and the J gene lost 3 bases, with 4 bases spanning the gap.

The chain uses TRBV6-5 and TRBJ1-5, with 11 nucleotides matching TRBD1. Germline V CDR1 and CDR2: MNHEY, SVGAGI. V lost 8 bases to trimming and J lost 3 bases; unmatched junction nucleotides: 3. The CDR3 covers 14 residues. The CDR3, as DNA: TGTGCCAGCGGGGACAGGGGGAACAATCAGCCCCAGCATTTT. Translated: CASGDRGNNQPQHF.

The chain links TRBV5-4 to TRBJ1-1, with TRBD1 identical over 9 bases. After removal of 0 bases from V and 6 bases from J, the junction contained 12 bases not matched to a gene. The CDR3 is 17 amino acids. Per the germline V gene, CDR1 is SGHNT and CDR2 is YYREEE (reference sequence). The CDR3 nucleotides read TGTGCCAGCAGCTTGGGCGGGTGGGGACAGGGTAGCCCTGAAGCTTTCTTT. Amino acids: CASSLGGWGQGSPEAFF.

The chain uses TRBV18 and TRBJ2-3; 7 bases are a match to TRBD2. The J segment lost 2 bases and the V segment lost 6 bases, leaving 2 bases of the junction unmatched. This CDR3 has 13 residues. Germline lookup yields CDR1 KGHSH and CDR2 LQKENI. DNA of the CDR3: TGTGCCAGCTCCGGGGGGTCCACAGATACGCAGTATTTT. Protein product: CASSGGSTDTQYF.

The gene calls are TRBV24-1 and TRBJ2-3; tentatively, D is TRBD2 (6 bases). The CDR3 spans 18 residues. From germline, CDR1 is KGHDR and CDR2 SFDVKD. The V end lost 2 bases, the J end lost 0 bases, and 17 bases lay between the germline ends. DNA of the CDR3: TGTGCCACCAGTGATTACTTTGGAGGGGCAAAAAGCACAGATACGCAGTATTTT. Translated: CATSDYFGGAKSTDTQYF.

This sequence joins TRBV15 and TRBJ1-2, with D perhaps matching TRBD1 (6 bases). The CDR3 is 15 amino acids. From germline, CDR1 is LNHNV and CDR2 YYDKDF (reference sequence). The V end was cut by 0 bases, the J end by 3 bases, with 11 bases between. CDR3 sequence reads: CATSRDTTGYYGYTF. In nucleotides, the CDR3 is TGTGCCACCAGCAGAGATACGACAGGATACTATGGCTACACCTTC.

This chain uses TRBV11-2 with TRBJ2-6, with no clear D. Germline V gene sequence: CDR1 SGHAT, CDR2 FQNNGV. This CDR3 comprises 16 residues. The V and J ends lost 0 bases and 0 bases respectively, with 6 bases between them. CDR3 region: CASSLDPSSGANVLTF. As DNA, the CDR3 is TGTGCCAGCAGCTTAGATCCCAGCTCTGGGGCCAACGTCCTGACTTTC.

This clone appeared once. The V and J genes are TRBV4-3 and TRBJ2-6; 10 bases fit TRBD1. CDR1 and CDR2 (germline): LGHNA, YSLEER. This CDR3 contains 20 residues. The J segment lost 2 bases and the V segment lost 0 bases, leaving 10 bases of the junction unmatched. The CDR3 loop is CASSQDPPTGGVPGANVLTF. The CDR3 DNA follows: TGCGCCAGCAGCCAAGATCCCCCGACAGGGGGCGTCCCTGGGGCCAACGTCCTGACTTTC.

This clone was seen repeatedly, ten times or more. The chain couples TRBV5-1 to TRBJ1-2; TRBD1 is a possible D gene (6 bases). The CDR3 covers 14 residues. The V end lost 4 bases, the J end lost 4 bases, and 14 bases lay between the germline ends. Germline V CDR1 and CDR2: SGHRS, YFSETQ. This CDR3 reads CASSLGGVTYGYTF. The CDR3 bases are TGCGCCAGCAGCCTAGGGGGGGTTACCTATGGCTACACCTTC.